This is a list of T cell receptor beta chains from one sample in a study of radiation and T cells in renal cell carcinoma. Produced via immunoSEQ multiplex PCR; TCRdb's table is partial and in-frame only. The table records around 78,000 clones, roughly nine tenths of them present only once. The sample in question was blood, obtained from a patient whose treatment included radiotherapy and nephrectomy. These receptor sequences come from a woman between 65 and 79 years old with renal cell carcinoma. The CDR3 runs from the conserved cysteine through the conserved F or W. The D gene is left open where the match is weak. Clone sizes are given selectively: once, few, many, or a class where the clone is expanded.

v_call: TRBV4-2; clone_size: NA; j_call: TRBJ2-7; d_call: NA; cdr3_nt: TGTGCCAGCAGCCAAGATATACAGGGACGGGGCCACGAGCAGTACTTC; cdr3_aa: CASSQDIQGRGHEQYF
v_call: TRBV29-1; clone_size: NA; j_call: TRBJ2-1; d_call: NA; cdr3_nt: TGCAGCGTTGCCGGCCGAGATCGGGACAATGAGCAGTTCTTC; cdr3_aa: CSVAGRDRDNEQFF
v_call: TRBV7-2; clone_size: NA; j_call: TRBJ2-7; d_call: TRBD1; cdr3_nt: TGTGCTAGCAGCTTAGGACAGGTACGCGCCTACGAGCAGTACTTC; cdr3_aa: CASSLGQVRAYEQYF
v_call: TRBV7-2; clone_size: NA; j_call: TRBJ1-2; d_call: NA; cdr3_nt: TGTGCCAGCAGCTTATCTTTTGCTAACTATGGCTACACCTTC; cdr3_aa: CASSLSFANYGYTF
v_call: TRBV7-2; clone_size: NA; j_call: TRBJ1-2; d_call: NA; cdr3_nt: TGTGCCAGCAGCTTAGGTACCCACTACGGCTACACCTTC; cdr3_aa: CASSLGTHYGYTF
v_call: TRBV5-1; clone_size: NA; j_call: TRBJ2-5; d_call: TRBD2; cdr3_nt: TGCGCCAGCATAAGTGGGCGGGGGAACCAAGAGACCCAGTACTTC; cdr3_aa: CASISGRGNQETQYF
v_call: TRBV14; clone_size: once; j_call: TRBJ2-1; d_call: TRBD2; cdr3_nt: TGTGCCAGCAGCCAAGAAACTAGCGGTTACTACAATGAGCAGTTCTTC; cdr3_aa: CASSQETSGYYNEQFF
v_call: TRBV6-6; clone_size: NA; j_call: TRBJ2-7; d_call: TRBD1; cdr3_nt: TGTGCCAGCAGTTACCTGACAGGGGCCTCCTACGAGCAGTACTTC; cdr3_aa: CASSYLTGASYEQYF
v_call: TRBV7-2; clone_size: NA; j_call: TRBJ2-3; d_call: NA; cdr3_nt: TGTGCCAGCAGCTTAATGGCAGGGCATGGCACAGATACGCAGTATTTT; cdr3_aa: CASSLMAGHGTDTQYF
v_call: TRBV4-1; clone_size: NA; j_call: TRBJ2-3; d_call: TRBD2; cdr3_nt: TGCGCCAGCAGCCAAGATGGGTCGGCTAGCGGGGGGATCACAGATACGCAGTATTTT; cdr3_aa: CASSQDGSASGGITDTQYF
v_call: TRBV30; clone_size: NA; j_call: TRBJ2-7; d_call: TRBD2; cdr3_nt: TGTGCCTGGAGTACTAGCGGGAGCTACGAGCAGTACTTC; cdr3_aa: CAWSTSGSYEQYF
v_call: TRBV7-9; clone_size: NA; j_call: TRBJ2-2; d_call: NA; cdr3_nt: TGTGCCAGCAGCTTAGAAGGGAACACCGGGGAGCTGTTTTTT; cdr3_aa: CASSLEGNTGELFF
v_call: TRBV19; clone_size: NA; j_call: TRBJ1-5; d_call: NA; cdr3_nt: TGTGCCAGTAGTATGGGGAGGGCTAAGGTCACCAATCAGCCCCAGCATTTT; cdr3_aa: CASSMGRAKVTNQPQHF
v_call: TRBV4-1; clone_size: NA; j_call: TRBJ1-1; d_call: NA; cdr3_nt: TGCGCCAGCAGCCAAGAGTATGGGCTAGGCTGGAACACTGAAGCTTTCTTT; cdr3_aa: CASSQEYGLGWNTEAFF
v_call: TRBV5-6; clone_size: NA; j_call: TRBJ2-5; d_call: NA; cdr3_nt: TGTGCCAGCAGCTCGGGACCCCGTAGCGGAGAGACCCAGTACTTC; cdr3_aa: CASSSGPRSGETQYF
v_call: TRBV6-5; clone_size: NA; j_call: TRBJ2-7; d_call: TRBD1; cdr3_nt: TGTGCCAGCAGCCGAACGGGACAGGGGACCAACGAGCAGTACTTC; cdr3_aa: CASSRTGQGTNEQYF
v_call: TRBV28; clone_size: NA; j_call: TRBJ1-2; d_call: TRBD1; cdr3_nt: TGTGCCAGCACGCGGACAGGGGTGCGTGGCTACACCTTC; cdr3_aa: CASTRTGVRGYTF
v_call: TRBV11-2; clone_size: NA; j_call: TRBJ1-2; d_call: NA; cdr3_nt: TGTGCCAGCAGCTTGGGACCGGGTTACTATGGCTACACCTTC; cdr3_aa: CASSLGPGYYGYTF
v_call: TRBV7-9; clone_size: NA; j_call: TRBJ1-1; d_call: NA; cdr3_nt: TGTGCCAGCAGCTTACATTTGGTGAACACTGAAGCTTTCTTT; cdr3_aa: CASSLHLVNTEAFF
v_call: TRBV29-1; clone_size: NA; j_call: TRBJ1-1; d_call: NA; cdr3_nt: TGCAGCGTTGTGACAGAGATCTTGATAGCTTTCTTT; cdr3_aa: CSVVTEILIAFF
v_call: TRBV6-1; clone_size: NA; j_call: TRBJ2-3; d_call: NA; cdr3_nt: TGTGCCAGCAGTGATATGGTTCAGGGCACAGATACGCAGTATTTT; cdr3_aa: CASSDMVQGTDTQYF
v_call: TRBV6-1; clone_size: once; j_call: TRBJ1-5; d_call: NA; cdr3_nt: TGTGCCAGCAGTGAATCGGTGGGGCGAGGCAATCAGCCCCAGCATTTT; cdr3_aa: CASSESVGRGNQPQHF
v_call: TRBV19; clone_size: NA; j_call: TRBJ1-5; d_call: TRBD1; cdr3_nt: TGTGCCAGTAGTATGGGAAGGGGGCGAGACCAGCCCCAGCATTTT; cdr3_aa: CASSMGRGRDQPQHF
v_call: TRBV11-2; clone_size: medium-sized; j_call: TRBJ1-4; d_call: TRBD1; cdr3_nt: TGTGCCAGCAGCGGCCCGGGACAGGGAAGTTTTTTT; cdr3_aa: CASSGPGQGSFF
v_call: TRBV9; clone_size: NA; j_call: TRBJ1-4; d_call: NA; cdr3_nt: TGTGCCAGCAGCGTAGCTGAAAAACTGTTTTTT; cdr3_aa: CASSVAEKLFF
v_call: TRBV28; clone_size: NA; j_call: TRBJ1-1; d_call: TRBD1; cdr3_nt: TGTGCCAGCAGTTTGAGGGGGCGCACTGAAGCTTTCTTT; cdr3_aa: CASSLRGRTEAFF
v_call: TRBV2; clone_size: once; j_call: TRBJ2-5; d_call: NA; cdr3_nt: TGTGCCAGCAGATCTCCCCCCCGGGGGAGGTTTCCAGAGACCCAGTACTTC; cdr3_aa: CASRSPPRGRFPETQYF
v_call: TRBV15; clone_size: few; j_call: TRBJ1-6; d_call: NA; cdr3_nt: TGTGCCACCAGCAGGGACGGCTATAATTCACCCCTCCACTTT; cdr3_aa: CATSRDGYNSPLHF
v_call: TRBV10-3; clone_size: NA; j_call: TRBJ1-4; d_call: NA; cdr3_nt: TGTGCCATCAGTGAGTCAAGGGTAACTAATGAAAAACTGTTTTTT; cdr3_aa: CAISESRVTNEKLFF
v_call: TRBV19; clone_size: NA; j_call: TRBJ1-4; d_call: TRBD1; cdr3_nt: TGTGCCAGTAGTAAACGGGACAGTGGTAATGAAAAACTGTTTTTT; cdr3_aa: CASSKRDSGNEKLFF
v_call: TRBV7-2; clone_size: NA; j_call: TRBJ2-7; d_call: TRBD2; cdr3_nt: TGTGCCAGCAGCTTTGTGGCGGGGGGAATCTACGAGCAGTACTTC; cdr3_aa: CASSFVAGGIYEQYF
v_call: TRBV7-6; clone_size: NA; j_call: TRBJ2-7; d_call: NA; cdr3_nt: TGTGCCAGCAGCTTAGAGGTTCGGGGGACCTTCGCCTACGAGCAGTACTTC; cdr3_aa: CASSLEVRGTFAYEQYF
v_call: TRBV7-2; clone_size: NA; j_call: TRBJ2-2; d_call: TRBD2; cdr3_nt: TGTGCCAGCAGCCTCAGACTAGCTTGGTCGGCGAACACCGGGGAGCTGTTTTTT; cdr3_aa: CASSLRLAWSANTGELFF
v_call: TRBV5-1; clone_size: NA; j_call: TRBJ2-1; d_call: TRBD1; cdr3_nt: TGCGCCAGCAGCTTCTCAAAGAGACAGGGGGCGCTTAATGAGCAGTTCTTC; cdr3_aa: CASSFSKRQGALNEQFF
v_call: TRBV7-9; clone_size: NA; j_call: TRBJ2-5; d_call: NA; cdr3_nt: TGTGCCAGCAGCTTCGGCGGACAAGAGACCCAGTACTTC; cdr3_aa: CASSFGGQETQYF
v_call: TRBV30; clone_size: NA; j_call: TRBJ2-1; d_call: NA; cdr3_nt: TGTGCCTGGAGTGTCGGCCACTCCTACAATGAGCAGTTCTTC; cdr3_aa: CAWSVGHSYNEQFF
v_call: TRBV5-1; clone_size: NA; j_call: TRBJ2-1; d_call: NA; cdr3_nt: TGCGCCAGCAGGATGGGGGGGCTCTCCTACAATGAGCAGTTCTTC; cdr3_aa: CASRMGGLSYNEQFF
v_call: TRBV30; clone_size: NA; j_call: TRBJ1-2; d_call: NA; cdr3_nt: TGTGCCTGGACATATCCTCGGTGGGGGGGCGCGCCGGGCTACACCTTC; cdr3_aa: CAWTYPRWGGAPGYTF
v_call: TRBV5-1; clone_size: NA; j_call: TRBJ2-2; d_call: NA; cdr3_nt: TGCGCCAGCAGCTTAACGGGGACGAACACCGGGGAGCTGTTTTTT; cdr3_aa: CASSLTGTNTGELFF
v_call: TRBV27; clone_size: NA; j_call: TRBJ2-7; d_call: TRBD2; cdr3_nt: TGTGCCAGCAGGGGACTAGTTGGGACCTACGAGCAGTACTTC; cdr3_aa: CASRGLVGTYEQYF
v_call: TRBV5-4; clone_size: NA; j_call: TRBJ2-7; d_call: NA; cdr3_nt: TGTGCCAGCAGCTTGGACCCGAGCTCCTACGAGCAGTACTTC; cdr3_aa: CASSLDPSSYEQYF
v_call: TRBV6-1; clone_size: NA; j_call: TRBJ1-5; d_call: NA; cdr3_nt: TGTGCCAGCAGTGTCAGTTCAGGCCCGCAAAATCAGCCCCAGCATTTT; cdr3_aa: CASSVSSGPQNQPQHF
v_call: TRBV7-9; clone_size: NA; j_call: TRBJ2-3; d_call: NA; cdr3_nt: TGTGCCAGCAGCGCCCTCCAGCGGGGCACAGATACGCAGTATTTT; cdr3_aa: CASSALQRGTDTQYF
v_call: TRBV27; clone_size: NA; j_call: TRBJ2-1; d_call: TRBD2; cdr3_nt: TGTGCCAGCGGTGGGGGGGTCATTTCGTATGAGCAGTTCTTC; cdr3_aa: CASGGGVISYEQFF
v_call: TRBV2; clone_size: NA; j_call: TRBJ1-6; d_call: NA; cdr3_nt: TGTGCCAGCACAGGTAGCTCCTATAATTCACCCCTCCACTTT; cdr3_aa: CASTGSSYNSPLHF
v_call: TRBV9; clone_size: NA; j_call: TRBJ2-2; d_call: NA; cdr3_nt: TGTGCCAGCAGCGCAAATCGCAAGACAACGAACACCGGGGAGCTGTTTTTT; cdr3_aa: CASSANRKTTNTGELFF